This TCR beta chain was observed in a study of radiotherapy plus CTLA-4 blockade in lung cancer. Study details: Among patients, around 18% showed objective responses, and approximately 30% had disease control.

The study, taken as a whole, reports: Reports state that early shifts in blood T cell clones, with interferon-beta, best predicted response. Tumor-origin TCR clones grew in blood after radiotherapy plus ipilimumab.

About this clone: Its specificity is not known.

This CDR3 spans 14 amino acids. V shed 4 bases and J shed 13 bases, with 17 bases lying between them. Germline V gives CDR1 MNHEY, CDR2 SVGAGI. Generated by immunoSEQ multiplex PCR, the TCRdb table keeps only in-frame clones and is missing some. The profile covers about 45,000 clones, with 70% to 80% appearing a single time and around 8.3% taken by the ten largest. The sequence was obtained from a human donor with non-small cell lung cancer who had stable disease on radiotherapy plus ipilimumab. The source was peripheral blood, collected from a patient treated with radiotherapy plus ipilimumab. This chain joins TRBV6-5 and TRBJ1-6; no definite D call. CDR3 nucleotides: TGTGCCAGCAGTTCTACAGCAGGAGCTGGCCCCCTCCACTTT. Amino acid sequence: CASSSTAGAGPLHF.